A single sample is the source of the 32 T cell receptor beta chains below, sequenced in a study of vaccination effects on CD4 cells after COVID-19. These receptors are not linked to any known antigen. The assay was immunoSEQ multiplex PCR, and TCRdb's table has in-frame clones only and misses some. Among 45,000 or so clones, roughly four fifths were seen once, and the ten largest hold approximately 9%. Following an approximately 9-day culture, CD4+ T cells were purified. This specimen consisted of CD4+ T cells from PBMCs cultured without peptide, obtained before COVID-19 vaccination. These receptors all come from a human donor who had a prior SARS-CoV-2 infection.

This clone was seen a single time. This rearrangement joins TRBV9 to TRBJ1-4; TRBD1 might be the D (5 bases). Trimming cost V 0 bases and J 5 bases, with 17 bases left between them. CDR1 and CDR2 (germline): SGDLS, YYNGEE. The CDR3 is made up of 17 amino acids. The CDR3 coding sequence is TGTGCCAGCAGCGTAGGGCGATCCGGGACCGAGAATGAAAAACTGTTTTTT. It translates to CASSVGRSGTENEKLFF.

CDR3 DNA: TGCAGTGCTAGTAACCCCGGACAGGGGGAGACCCAGTACTTC. Its translation: CSASNPGQGETQYF. J is TRBJ2-5 and V is TRBV20-1; 9 nucleotides line up with TRBD1. J gave up 5 bases and V 3 bases, and 7 bases lay outside the gene matches. CDR1 and CDR2 (germline): DFQATT, SNEGSKA (reference sequence). The CDR3 consists of 14 residues.

The chain joins TRBV19 to TRBJ2-3, with 9 positions matching TRBD2. V lost 8 bases to trimming and J lost 2 bases; unmatched junction nucleotides: 23. The CDR3 length is 20 residues. Per germline, CDR1 LNHDA and CDR2 SQIVND (reference sequence). The chain's CDR3 is CASSPGLAGFRPLNTDTQYF. The CDR3 bases are TGTGCCAGTTCACCGGGACTAGCAGGATTCAGGCCCCTTAACACAGATACGCAGTATTTT.

This rearrangement joins TRBV6-5 to TRBJ1-3; D unclear. The CDR3 is 15 residues long. V lost 4 bases and J lost 4, with 14 bases in between. Looked up from germline, CDR1 is MNHEY and CDR2 is SVGAGI. The CDR3, as DNA: TGTGCCAGCAGTTCCACTGCCCTGGAGGGAAACACCATATATTTT. Its translation is CASSSTALEGNTIYF.

The chain links TRBV6-1 to TRBJ2-7; TRBD1 is a possible D gene (6 bases). CDR3 length: 17 amino acids. Germline CDR1 and CDR2: MNHNS and SASEGT. V lost 3 bases and J lost 2, with 20 bases in between. In DNA form, the CDR3 reads TGTGCCAGCAGTGACCGTGATCGACAGGCCGCGACCTACGAGCAGTACTTC. It codes for CASSDRDRQAATYEQYF.

The J gene is TRBJ2-3, the V gene TRBV7-6, with D maybe TRBD2 (5 bases). Trimming removed 5 bases at V and 0 bases at J, with 15 bases between. Germline CDR1 is SGHVS and CDR2 is FNYEAQ. The CDR3 extends over 16 amino acids. In nucleotides, the CDR3 is TGTGCCAGCAGCCCAAGGGTCCAGCGGAGCACAGATACGCAGTATTTT. Translating gives CASSPRVQRSTDTQYF.

This clone was counted only a few times. This chain joins TRBV14 and TRBJ2-7, with TRBD2 matching over 9 bases. The length of the CDR3 is 16 residues. V was pared by 0 bases and J by 7 bases, with 10 bases of the junction left unmatched. CDR1 SGHDN and CDR2 FVKESK come from the germline V gene. The CDR3 DNA reads as TGTGCCAGCAGCCAAGAAGTGGGGACTAGCAGATTAGAGCAGTACTTC. Its translation: CASSQEVGTSRLEQYF.

There are a few counts of this clone. The chain is built from TRBV19 and TRBJ2-2; D is uncertain. Per germline, CDR1 LNHDA and CDR2 SQIVND (reference sequence). This CDR3 is 12 amino acids long. With 7 bases removed from V and 6 bases from J, the gap between germline ends came to 9 bases. The CDR3 DNA reads as TGTGCCAGTACCACCAGACCCGGGGAGCTGTTTTTT. Its translation: CASTTRPGELFF.

V usage is TRBV2 and J usage is TRBJ2-3, with D possibly TRBD2 on 5 matching bases. Germline loops: CDR1 SNHLY, CDR2 FYNNEI. V lost 5 bases and J 2 bases, leaving 11 bases between the germline ends. CDR3 length equals 14 residues. The CDR3 loop is CASSRQRSTDTQYF. DNA of the CDR3: TGTGCCAGCAGTCGTCAGCGGTCCACAGATACGCAGTATTTT.

The V call is TRBV29-1, the J call TRBJ2-5; maybe TRBD1 (6 bases). Between the trimmed V and J ends, which lost 8 bases and 5 bases, there was a span of 15 bases. This CDR3 has 12 amino acids. Germline loops: CDR1 SQVTM, CDR2 ANQGSEA. This CDR3 reads CSTREGEETQYF. The CDR3 DNA reads as TGCAGCACCCGAGAGGGGGAGGAGACCCAGTACTTC.

Concerning this clone: Germline and junction disagree at one end, which may indicate a read error. V is TRBV20-1 and J is TRBJ1-2; 8 bases fit TRBD1. The CDR3 extends over 10 amino acids. Germline CDR1 is DFQATT and CDR2 is SNEGSKA (reference sequence). The CDR3 loop reads CSASGQGVNF. The CDR3, as DNA: TGCAGTGCTAGCGGACAGGGAGTAAACTTC.

This clone has a single count. The chain has TRBV18 and TRBJ1-5, with 7 bases matching TRBD1. J was trimmed by 0 bases and V by 3 bases; bases with no gene match: 5. Germline V lookup: CDR1 KGHSH, CDR2 LQKENI. This CDR3 spans 16 amino acids. CDR3 nucleotide sequence: TGTGCCAGCTCACCGGGGGGACAGTATAGCAATCAGCCCCAGCATTTT. Translating gives CASSPGGQYSNQPQHF.

The chain employs TRBV6-5 and TRBJ1-3; possible D gene TRBD1, 6 bases. The V end lost 0 bases, the J end lost 1 base, and 10 bases lay between the germline ends. There are 16 residues in the CDR3. Germline-derived CDR1 and CDR2 are MNHEY and SVGAGI. DNA of the CDR3: TGTGCCAGCAGTTACTCCAGGGGCGCATCTGGAAACACCATATATTTT. It is translated as CASSYSRGASGNTIYF.

The rearrangement uses TRBV24-1 and TRBJ2-3; unclear D gene. This CDR3 has 15 amino acids. V was cut by 2 bases and J by 2 bases, with 10 bases left in between. CDR1 is KGHDR and CDR2 is SFDVKD in the germline V gene. The CDR3 DNA reads as TGTGCCACCAGTGATTGGACCCGTGACACAGATACGCAGTATTTT. Translation: CATSDWTRDTDTQYF.

The chain recombines TRBV5-6 with TRBJ2-7; 7 nucleotides align to TRBD2. The CDR3 runs to 11 residues. V lost 4 bases and J lost 10; bases outside the gene matches: 5. Germline loops: CDR1 SGHDT, CDR2 YYEEEE. The CDR3, as DNA: TGTGCCAGCAGCCAGGCGGGAGCACAGTACTTC. Protein: CASSQAGAQYF. The variable domain in full, with the rest retrieved from reference TRBV5-6 and TRBJ2-7, is DAGVTQSPTHLIKTRGQQVTLRCSPKSGHDTVSWYQQALGQGPQFIFQYYEEEERQRGNFPDRFSGHQFPNYSSELNVNALLLGDSALYLCASSQAGAQYFGPGTRLTVT.

The V call is TRBV3-1 (or the pseudogene TRBV3-2), the J call TRBJ2-7; D may be TRBD1 (6 bases). V lost 3 bases, J lost 3 bases, and 12 bases lay in between. This CDR3 comprises 14 residues. The germline gives CDR1 LGHDT, CDR2 YNNKEL (reference sequence). CDR3: CASSQTGQSYEQYF. For the CDR3, the DNA is TGTGCCAGCAGCCAGACGGGACAAAGCTACGAGCAGTACTTC.

The chain links TRBV5-1 to TRBJ2-1; D remains ambiguous. Trimming took off 7 bases at V and 9 bases at J, with 20 bases between the two ends. Germline-derived CDR1 and CDR2 are SGHRS and YFSETQ. There are 14 residues in the CDR3. CDR3 region: CASHYAAGSGEQFF. The CDR3 bases are TGCGCCAGCCATTACGCGGCCGGCTCCGGTGAGCAGTTCTTC.

The CDR3 DNA follows: TGCGCCAGCAGCGGGGAGGGGACTCAACAAGAGACCCAGTACTTC. Its translation: CASSGEGTQQETQYF. The chain couples TRBV5-1 to TRBJ2-5, with 7 positions matching TRBD2. From germline, CDR1 is SGHRS and CDR2 YFSETQ. There are 15 residues in the CDR3. The trim removed 4 bases at V and 2 bases at J, leaving 8 bases unmatched.

The genes are TRBV4-1 and TRBJ2-5; 9 bases agree with TRBD2. The ends lost 3 bases at V and 5 bases at J; junction bases unmatched: 7. Germline assignment: CDR1 MGHRA and CDR2 YSYEKL. The CDR3 has 15 amino acids. The CDR3 coding sequence is TGCGCCAGCAGCCAGCTGGGACTAGCCTACGAGACCCAGTACTTC. Its protein product is CASSQLGLAYETQYF.

This chain links TRBV5-1 with TRBJ2-7; 11 nucleotides line up with TRBD2. CDR3 length: 18 residues. Per the germline V gene, CDR1 is SGHRS and CDR2 is YFSETQ. Trimming removed 0 bases from V and 0 bases from J; junction bases left unmatched: 8. CDR3 bases: TGCGCCAGCAGCTTGGCCGCGGGTAGCGGGAGGGACTCCTACGAGCAGTACTTC. This gives the protein CASSLAAGSGRDSYEQYF. The entire variable domain, with the rest obtained from reference TRBV5-1 and TRBJ2-7, is as follows: KAGVTQTPRYLIKTRGQQVTLSCSPISGHRSVSWYQQTPGQGLQFLFEYFSETQRNKGNFPGRFSGRQFSNSRSEMNVSTLELGDSALYLCASSLAAGSGRDSYEQYFGPGTRLTVT.

This clone appeared a few times. The genes are TRBV13 and TRBJ1-1, with a tentative D call TRBD1 (5 bases). Per the germline V gene, CDR1 is PRHDT and CDR2 is FYEKMQ (reference sequence). Trimming took 1 base from V and 0 from J, leaving 9 bases between them. This CDR3 has 15 residues. The CDR3: CASSLEGRMNTEAFF. Here the CDR3 DNA reads TGTGCCAGCAGCTTAGAGGGGCGGATGAACACTGAAGCTTTCTTT. The full variable domain, its missing parts supplied by reference TRBV13 and TRBJ1-1, is AAGVIQSPRHLIKEKRETATLKCYPIPRHDTVYWYQQGPGQDPQFLISFYEKMQSDKGSIPDRFSAQQFSDYHSELNMSSLELGDSALYFCASSLEGRMNTEAFFGQGTRLTVV.

The V gene is TRBV6-2 or TRBV6-3, the J gene TRBJ1-2; the match to TRBD1 covers 11 bases. The ends lost 2 bases at V and 4 bases at J; junction bases unmatched: 6. The CDR3 length is 16 residues. Germline V gene sequence: CDR1 MNHEY, CDR2 SVGEGT. DNA for the CDR3: TGTGCCAGCAGTTACGTACGGACAGGGGGCGGCTATGGCTACACCTTC. Translation: CASSYVRTGGGYGYTF.

With respect to this clone: An end of the junction does not agree with germline; a read error may underlie this. This chain uses TRBV7-3 with TRBJ2-2, with D perhaps matching TRBD1 (6 bases). Germline assignment: CDR1 SGHTA and CDR2 FQGTGA. The CDR3 loop spans 16 amino acids. The CDR3 DNA reads as TGTGCCAGCAGCATAACAGGGTCGGCGAACACCGGGGAGCTGTTTTTT. This gives the protein CASSITGSANTGELFF.

The chain carries TRBV2 and TRBJ2-1; D is possibly TRBD2 (6 bases). CDR1 SNHLY and CDR2 FYNNEI come from the germline V gene. The germline V and J ends were trimmed by 0 bases and 13 bases, with 7 bases remaining between them. The CDR3 spans 11 residues. The CDR3 DNA reads as TGTGCCAGCAGTGAAGCGGGGGGACAGTTCTTC. Translation gives CASSEAGGQFF.

The rearrangement uses TRBV7-2 and TRBJ1-2, with D hard to call. The CDR3 runs 14 residues. V was cut by 5 bases and J by 7 bases, with 17 bases left in between. Germline loops: CDR1 SGHTA, CDR2 FQGNSA. CDR3 DNA sequence: TGTGCCAGCAGCGCCCTCCCAGGTACCTCTGGCTACACCTTC. Amino acid sequence: CASSALPGTSGYTF.

This clone came up a few times. CDR3 bases: TGTGCCAGCAGCTTAGTGCGGGAGAGCACAGATACGCAGTATTTT. This codes for CASSLVRESTDTQYF. The chain carries TRBV7-2 and TRBJ2-3, with 7 bases that match TRBD2. The ends lost 1 base at V and 0 bases at J; junction bases unmatched: 1. The CDR3 spans 15 residues. CDR1 is SGHTA and CDR2 is FQGNSA in the germline V gene. Filled out from reference TRBV7-2 and TRBJ2-3, the complete variable domain reads GAGVSQSPSNKVTEKGKDVELRCDPISGHTALYWYRQSLGQGLEFLIYFQGNSAPDKSGLPSDRFSAERTGGSVSTLTIQRTQQEDSAVYLCASSLVRESTDTQYFGPGTRLTVL.

This clone has a handful of counts. The chain recombines TRBV2 with TRBJ2-7, with D perhaps TRBD1 or TRBD2 (6 bases each). This CDR3 spans 14 amino acids. V lost 5 bases to trimming and J lost 11 bases, with 22 bases between them. CDR1 and CDR2 from the germline V gene are SNHLY and FYNNEI. CDR3 sequence (DNA): TGTGCCAGCAGTCGAACTAGGGACTGGGACACAGAGTACTTC. This sequence encodes CASSRTRDWDTEYF.

The V and J genes are TRBV3-1 (or the pseudogene TRBV3-2) and TRBJ2-7; D uncertain. Trimming pared 0 bases from V and 4 bases from J, leaving 13 bases between. In germline, CDR1 is LGHDT, CDR2 YNNKEL (reference sequence). The CDR3 length is 15 residues. The CDR3 loop reads CASSQDLVRAYEQYF. CDR3 sequence (DNA): TGTGCCAGCAGCCAAGATCTGGTAAGGGCATACGAGCAGTACTTC.

The chain combines TRBV5-1 with TRBJ2-3; no clear D gene. V lost 0 bases and J lost 7, with 6 bases in between. Germline V gene data show CDR1 as SGHRS and CDR2 as YFSETQ. The CDR3 totals 12 residues. The CDR3 spells CASSLVRNTQYF. CDR3 nucleotides: TGCGCCAGCAGCTTGGTGCGTAATACGCAGTATTTT.

The chain joins TRBV6-1 to TRBJ2-3; D uncertain. Trimming took 3 bases from V and 8 from J, leaving 18 bases between them. The germline gives CDR1 MNHNS, CDR2 SASEGT. The CDR3 runs 15 residues. CDR3 region: CASSDLRTGRGTQYF. The CDR3 region has the DNA TGTGCCAGCAGTGACCTCCGGACCGGTCGTGGTACGCAGTATTTT.

The rearrangement uses TRBV7-2 and TRBJ1-1; no firm D call. The ends were cut back, 4 bases at V and 2 bases at J, with 8 bases in the middle. This CDR3 has 13 residues. Germline V CDR1 and CDR2: SGHTA, FQGNSA. The CDR3 nucleotides are TGTGCCAGCAGCTCGGACCCCAACACTGAAGCTTTCTTT. This gives the protein CASSSDPNTEAFF.

The genes are TRBV27 and TRBJ2-7; 8 bases fit TRBD1. Unmatched junction bases numbered 3, after V lost 5 bases and J lost 0 bases. Germline CDR1 is MNHEY and CDR2 is SMNVEV (reference sequence). The CDR3 extends over 14 amino acids. The CDR3 here is CASSTDRGSYEQYF. Written as DNA, the CDR3 is TGTGCCAGCAGTACCGACAGGGGCTCCTACGAGCAGTACTTC.